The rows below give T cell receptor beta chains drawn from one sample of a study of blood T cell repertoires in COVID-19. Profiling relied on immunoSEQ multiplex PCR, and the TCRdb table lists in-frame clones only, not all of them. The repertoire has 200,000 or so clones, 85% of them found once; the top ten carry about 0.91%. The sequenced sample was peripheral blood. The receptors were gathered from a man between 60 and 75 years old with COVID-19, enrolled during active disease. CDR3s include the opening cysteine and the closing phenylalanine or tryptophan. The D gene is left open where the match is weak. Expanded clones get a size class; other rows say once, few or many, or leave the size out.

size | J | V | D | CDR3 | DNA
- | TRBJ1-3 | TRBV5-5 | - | CASSFLGSGGNTIYF | TGTGCCAGCAGCTTCTTGGGGTCGGGAGGAAACACCATATATTTT
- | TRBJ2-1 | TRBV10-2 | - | CASTMRGISTVNNEQFF | TGCGCCAGCACAATGAGGGGGATATCGACAGTAAACAATGAGCAGTTCTTC
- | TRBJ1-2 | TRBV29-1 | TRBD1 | CSVDDRGYYGYTF | TGCAGCGTTGACGACAGGGGGTACTATGGCTACACCTTC
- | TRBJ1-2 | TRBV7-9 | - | CASSLAMAQGFHGYTF | TGTGCCAGCAGCTTAGCTATGGCACAGGGCTTTCATGGCTACACCTTC
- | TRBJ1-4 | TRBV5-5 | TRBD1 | CASSFRDRDEKLFF | TGTGCCAGCAGCTTCCGGGACAGGGATGAAAAACTGTTTTTT
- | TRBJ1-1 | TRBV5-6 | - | CASSLTGLNTEAFF | TGTGCCAGCAGCTTGACAGGTTTGAACACTGAAGCTTTCTTT
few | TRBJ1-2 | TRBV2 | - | CASSEGLARGYTF | TGTGCCAGCAGTGAAGGACTGGCCAGAGGCTACACCTTC
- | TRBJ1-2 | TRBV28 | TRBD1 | CASSLSARGNYGYTF | TGTGCCAGCAGTTTGAGTGCCAGGGGGAACTATGGCTACACCTTC
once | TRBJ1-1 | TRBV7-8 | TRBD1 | CASSSKLPTGARGNTEAFF | TGTGCCAGCAGCTCAAAACTTCCCACAGGGGCCAGGGGGAACACTGAAGCTTTCTTT
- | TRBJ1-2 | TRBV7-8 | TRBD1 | CASSFDRGNYGYTF | TGTGCCAGCAGCTTTGACAGGGGAAACTATGGCTACACCTTC
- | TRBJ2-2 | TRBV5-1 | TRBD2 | CASSPWVLAGGTGELFF | TGCGCCAGCAGCCCCTGGGTCCTAGCGGGTGGCACCGGGGAGCTGTTTTTT
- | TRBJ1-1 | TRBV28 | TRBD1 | CASSLGQANTEAFF | TGTGCCAGCAGTTTGGGACAGGCAAACACTGAAGCTTTCTTT
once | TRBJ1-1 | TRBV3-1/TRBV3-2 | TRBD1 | CASSQTGTDYTEAFF | TGTGCCAGCAGCCAAACCGGGACAGACTACACTGAAGCTTTCTTT
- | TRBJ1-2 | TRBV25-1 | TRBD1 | CASRAGTAYGYTF | TGTGCCAGCAGAGCCGGGACAGCCTATGGCTACACCTTC
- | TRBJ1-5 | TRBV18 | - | CASSPQGYNQPQHF | TGTGCCAGCTCACCGCAGGGGTACAATCAGCCCCAGCATTTT
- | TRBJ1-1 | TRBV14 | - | CASSPRLGTEAFF | TGTGCCAGCAGCCCTAGGCTGGGTACTGAAGCTTTCTTT
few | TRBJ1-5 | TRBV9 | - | CASSVSTEPTQPQHF | TGTGCCAGCAGCGTATCGACAGAGCCAACTCAGCCCCAGCATTTT
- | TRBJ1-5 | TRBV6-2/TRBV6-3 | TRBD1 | CASSYGRGQGWQPQHF | TGTGCCAGCAGTTACGGTCGGGGACAGGGTTGGCAGCCCCAGCATTTT
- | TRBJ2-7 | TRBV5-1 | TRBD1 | CASSSTGGNYEQYF | TGCGCCAGCAGCTCCACAGGGGGCAACTACGAGCAGTACTTC
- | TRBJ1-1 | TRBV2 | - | CASLRRETEAFF | TGTGCCAGCCTCCGGCGGGAAACTGAAGCTTTCTTT
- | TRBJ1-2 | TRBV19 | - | CATAGNPANYGYTF | TGTGCCACCGCCGGGAACCCAGCTAACTATGGCTACACCTTC